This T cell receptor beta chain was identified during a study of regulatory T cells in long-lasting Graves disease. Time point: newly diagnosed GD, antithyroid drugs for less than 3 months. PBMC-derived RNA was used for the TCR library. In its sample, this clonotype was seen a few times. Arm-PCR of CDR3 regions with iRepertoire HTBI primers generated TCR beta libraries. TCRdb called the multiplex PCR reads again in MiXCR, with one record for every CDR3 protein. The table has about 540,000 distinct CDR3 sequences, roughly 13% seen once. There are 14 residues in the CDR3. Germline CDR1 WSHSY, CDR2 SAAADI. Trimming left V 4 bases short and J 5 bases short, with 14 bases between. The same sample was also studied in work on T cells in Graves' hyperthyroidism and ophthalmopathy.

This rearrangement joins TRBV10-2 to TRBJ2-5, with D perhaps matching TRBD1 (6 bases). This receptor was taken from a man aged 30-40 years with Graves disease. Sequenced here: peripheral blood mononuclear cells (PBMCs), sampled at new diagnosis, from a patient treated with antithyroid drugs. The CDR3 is CASSGQVSSETQYF. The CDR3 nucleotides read TGCGCCAGCAGTGGACAGGTATCCTCGGAGACCCAGTACTTC.